The TCR beta chain under discussion was sequenced for a study of blood T cell repertoires in COVID-19. The wider study: T cells, B-cell-depleted T cells, or PBMCs provided the cDNA or gDNA that served as material.

Per the original methods: Reference gene primer amplification gave nucleated cell count estimates. Here immunoSEQ multiplex PCR was the method, and the copy in TCRdb shows in-frame clones only, minus some. That table furnishes V, J and clone size, whereas the DNA furnished D and trimming. The table has about 480,000 clones, 88% seen once. The receptor comes from a woman aged 60 to 75 who had recovered from COVID-19. The specimen was PBMCs or T cells enriched from blood (not recorded which).

The CDR3 loop reads CASSTGGSLDEQFF. CDR3 in DNA: TGTGCCAGCAGCACCGGGGGGAGCCTGGATGAGCAGTTCTTC. The chain is built from TRBV5-6 and TRBJ2-1; the match to TRBD2 covers 7 bases. The CDR3 totals 14 residues. J lost 8 bases, V lost 4 bases, and 9 bases had no gene match. Germline values: CDR1 SGHDT, CDR2 YYEEEE.